This T cell receptor beta chain was documented in a study of blood T cell repertoires in COVID-19. The overall study: Sites across the United States, Italy and Spain contributed samples from acute and convalescent COVID-19. The cDNA or gDNA used as material had been derived from T cells, B-cell-depleted T cells, or PBMCs.

Deletions cut 1 base from V and 2 bases from J, with 10 bases between. CDR1 MNHNS and CDR2 SASEGT come from the germline V gene. CDR3 length equals 15 residues. Per the original data handling: It was from reference gene primer amplification that nucleated cell counts were estimated. Profiled with immunoSEQ multiplex PCR; TCRdb holds only in-frame clones, not every one. V, J and clone size are those of that table, while D and trimming were read from the DNA. Of about 39,000 clones in the sample, approximately 83% are singletons; the top ten hold about 4.9%. The specimen was peripheral blood. This TCR was sampled from a man in his forties with active COVID-19. This sequence joins TRBV6-1 and TRBJ2-3; no definite D call. The CDR3 is CASSEGALPTDTQYF. The CDR3 DNA reads as TGTGCCAGCAGTGAAGGGGCCCTACCCACAGATACGCAGTATTTT.